These 32 T cell receptor beta chains were all obtained from the same sample, sequenced in a study of CD8 T cells in Susac syndrome. About 0.45 to 1 ug RNA was reverse transcribed with random hexamers. Each CDR3 protein is one row after TCRdb ran MiXCR on the immunoSEQ multiplex PCR reads. There are more than 75,000 distinct CDR3 sequences in the sample; roughly 91% occur only once, and about 0.32% lies in the top ten. The sample comprised CD8+ T cells from PBMCs. All receptors derive from a human donor in good health.

V gene TRBV4-2 combines with J gene TRBJ2-3, with D perhaps matching TRBD1 (6 bases). Between the trimmed V and J ends, which lost 0 bases and 1 base, there was a span of 11 bases. Per the germline V gene, CDR1 is LGHNA and CDR2 is YNFKEQ. This CDR3 region has 16 residues. The CDR3 sequence: CASSQDQAGGTDTQYF. CDR3 coding DNA: TGTGCCAGCAGCCAAGATCAGGCAGGGGGCACAGATACGCAGTATTTT.

The rearrangement joins TRBV5-1 to TRBJ2-3; D remains unclear. With 3 bases removed from V and 2 bases from J, the gap between germline ends came to 7 bases. This CDR3 has 13 residues. Germline V gives CDR1 SGHRS, CDR2 YFSETQ. CDR3 bases: TGCGCCAGCAGCTCGAAAGACACAGATACGCAGTATTTT. Translation gives CASSSKDTDTQYF.

This clonotype has a single count. The chain's CDR3 is CASSPGPRFGMNTEAFF. The CDR3 DNA sequence: TGTGCCAGCAGCCCCGGGCCACGGTTCGGCATGAACACTGAAGCTTTCTTT. The chain links TRBV7-3 to TRBJ1-1, with D unclear. V was cut by 5 bases and J by 0 bases, with 19 bases left in between. The CDR3 has 17 amino acids. Germline V gives CDR1 SGHTA, CDR2 FQGTGA.

This clonotype was seen a single time. The J gene is TRBJ2-1, the V gene TRBV7-9, with TRBD2 identical over 7 bases. The CDR3 has 16 residues. V shed 4 bases and J 2 bases; nucleotides not matched to a gene: 8. Germline CDR1 SEHNR, CDR2 FQNEAQ (reference sequence). The CDR3 sequence: CASSSGSGETYNEQFF. The CDR3 DNA follows: TGTGCCAGCAGCTCCGGGAGCGGGGAGACCTACAATGAGCAGTTCTTC.

This chain uses TRBV29-1 with TRBJ2-2, with D perhaps matching TRBD1 or TRBD2 (5 bases each). Trimming removed 4 bases from V and 6 bases from J, with 18 bases in between. Per germline, CDR1 SQVTM and CDR2 ANQGSEA. CDR3 length equals 15 residues. CDR3 nucleotide sequence: TGCAGCGTTGTTTCCCCGTCCCAGGGAGCCGGGGAGCTGTTTTTT. Its translation is CSVVSPSQGAGELFF.

The chain links TRBV27 to TRBJ1-2; D ambiguous. The CDR3 is 11 residues long. Trimming removed 5 bases at V and 1 base at J, with 2 bases between. Germline assignment: CDR1 MNHEY and CDR2 SMNVEV (reference sequence). DNA of the CDR3: TGTGCCAGCAGTGGTAACTATGGCTACACCTTC. It is translated as CASSGNYGYTF.

This clonotype was found once. This chain links TRBV4-1 with TRBJ1-1; 8 nucleotides match TRBD1. CDR1 is MGHRA, CDR2 YSYEKL, per germline. The CDR3 consists of 14 residues. Germline trimming cut 4 bases from V and 7 bases from J; bases unmatched to any gene: 8. Written as DNA, the CDR3 is TGCGCCAGCAGCCTACGACAGGGGTACAGTGAAGCTTTCTTT. Translated: CASSLRQGYSEAFF.

The chain carries TRBV29-1 and TRBJ1-1, with unresolved D. The germline CDR1 and CDR2 sequences are SQVTM and ANQGSEA. The V end lost 4 bases, the J end lost 13 bases, and 16 bases lay between the germline ends. The CDR3 is 11 residues long. The CDR3 region is CSVVWGEVGFF. The CDR3 coding sequence is TGCAGCGTTGTGTGGGGAGAAGTCGGTTTCTTT.

This clonotype showed up just a few times. The chain links TRBV30 to TRBJ2-7; D might be TRBD1 (6 bases). Germline values: CDR1 GTSNPN, CDR2 SVGIG (reference sequence). Trimming stripped 2 bases from V and 2 bases from J, with 10 bases between. The CDR3 sequence is 13 residues long. The CDR3 loop is CAWSPGQAYEQYF. The DNA of the CDR3 is TGTGCCTGGAGTCCGGGACAAGCCTACGAGCAGTACTTC.

The J gene is TRBJ1-1, the V gene TRBV5-1; perhaps TRBD1 as D (5 bases). Germline values: CDR1 SGHRS, CDR2 YFSETQ. The germline V and J ends were trimmed by 4 bases and 1 base, with 11 bases remaining between them. CDR3 length: 14 amino acids. The DNA of the CDR3 is TGCGCCAGCAGCACCTCCGGGGGGAACACTGAAGCTTTCTTT. Translating it yields CASSTSGGNTEAFF.

J is TRBJ1-2 and V is TRBV7-3; TRBD1 aligns across 9 bases. V was pared by 5 bases and J by 2 bases, with 3 bases of the junction left unmatched. Germline-derived CDR1 and CDR2 are SGHTA and FQGTGA. This CDR3 is 14 amino acids long. The CDR3: CASSPDRGNYGYTF. In DNA form, the CDR3 reads TGTGCCAGCAGCCCCGACAGGGGGAACTATGGCTACACCTTC.

This sequence joins TRBV12-3 or TRBV12-4 and TRBJ1-1, with 8 positions matching TRBD1. The CDR3 runs to 16 residues. V lost 5 bases, J lost 1 base, and 9 bases stayed unmatched. CDR3 residues: CASSPPRDRRNTEAFF. CDR3 bases: TGTGCCAGCAGTCCTCCCCGGGACAGGAGGAACACTGAAGCTTTCTTT.

The V and J genes are TRBV7-8 and TRBJ2-1; 12 bases match TRBD2. Trimming took 8 bases from V and 0 from J; bases not matched to a gene: 11. The CDR3 runs 18 residues. Germline values: CDR1 SGHVS, CDR2 FQNEAQ. For the CDR3, the DNA is TGTGCCAGCTACTCCGGGACTAGCGGGCCCAGCTCCTACAATGAGCAGTTCTTC. Translating it yields CASYSGTSGPSSYNEQFF.

J is TRBJ2-7 and V is TRBV12-5; D possibly corresponds to TRBD1 (6 bases). V lost 3 bases, J lost 1 base, and 19 bases lay in between. This CDR3 comprises 17 residues. Germline CDR1 is LGHNT and CDR2 is FRNRAP. CDR3 sequence reads: CASGFHLPTGDSYEQYF. CDR3 in DNA: TGTGCTAGTGGTTTCCACCTACCGACAGGTGATTCCTACGAGCAGTACTTC.

The chain's CDR3 is CASSIEGREQYF. Written as DNA, the CDR3 is TGTGCCAGTAGTATAGAAGGTCGAGAGCAGTACTTC. J is TRBJ2-7 and V is TRBV19; unclear D gene. CDR1 and CDR2 from the germline V gene are LNHDA and SQIVND (reference sequence). V was cut by 0 bases and J by 7 bases, with 7 bases left in between. This CDR3 is 12 amino acids long.

The chain uses TRBV3-1 and TRBJ1-2; 11 bases line up with TRBD1. The CDR3 consists of 15 residues. V shed 6 bases, J shed 8 bases, and the junction held 11 bases outside the gene matches. Per the germline V gene, CDR1 is LGHDT and CDR2 is YNNKEL (reference sequence). CDR3 coding DNA: TGTGCCAGCAGACCTTCGGACAGGGGGCAAGTCGGCTACACCTTC. Protein sequence: CASRPSDRGQVGYTF.

The V gene is TRBV19, the J gene TRBJ2-1; D gene ambiguous. CDR3 length: 14 amino acids. Trimming removed 3 bases at V and 8 bases at J, with 14 bases between. Per germline, CDR1 LNHDA and CDR2 SQIVND (reference sequence). This CDR3 reads CASSIFSSSYEQFF. The CDR3 region has the DNA TGTGCCAGTAGTATTTTTTCCAGCTCCTATGAGCAGTTCTTC.

This rearrangement joins TRBV11-2 to TRBJ1-4, with D unclear. The germline V and J ends were trimmed by 5 bases and 5 bases, with 15 bases remaining between them. In germline, CDR1 is SGHAT, CDR2 FQNNGV. The CDR3 consists of 15 residues. In DNA, the CDR3 is TGTGCCAGCAGCCCTAGTGGTGGATCCAATGAAAAACTGTTTTTT. This gives the protein CASSPSGGSNEKLFF.

The chain recombines TRBV18 with TRBJ2-7; D is perhaps TRBD1 (6 bases). The CDR3 runs to 18 residues. Germline V gene lookup returns CDR1 KGHSH and CDR2 LQKENI. Trimming removed 2 bases from V and 0 bases from J, with 20 bases in between. DNA of the CDR3: TGTGCCAGCTCACCAGGGGGCCGATTTGGGGAAGCCTCCTACGAGCAGTACTTC. Protein sequence: CASSPGGRFGEASYEQYF.

The chain couples TRBV12-3 or TRBV12-4 to TRBJ2-7, with D perhaps assigned TRBD1 or TRBD2 (6 bases each). CDR3 length: 12 residues. V was clipped by 7 bases and J by 7 bases, with 14 bases between them. The DNA for the CDR3 is TGTGCCAGCACCGCTGGAGGGGGAGAGCAGTACTTC. This encodes CASTAGGGEQYF.

The genes are TRBV5-6 and TRBJ2-7; 9 bases line up with TRBD1. Germline V gives CDR1 SGHDT, CDR2 YYEEEE. V trimming: 7 bases; J trimming: 6 bases; junction bases outside the gene matches: 5. This CDR3 contains 12 residues. The CDR3 protein is CASGGQGSEQYF. The CDR3 DNA reads as TGTGCCAGCGGCGGACAGGGGAGCGAGCAGTACTTC.

V is TRBV4-2 and J is TRBJ1-1; D is perhaps TRBD1 (6 bases). Germline V gene lookup returns CDR1 LGHNA and CDR2 YNFKEQ. With 0 bases removed from V and 2 bases from J, the gap between germline ends came to 19 bases. CDR3 size: 18 residues. CDR3 DNA: TGTGCCAGCAGCCAAGAAGGGGGAGGGAGCCAGGGCAACACTGAAGCTTTCTTT. Its protein product is CASSQEGGGSQGNTEAFF.

The rearrangement links TRBV4-1 to TRBJ1-6; D uncertain. Trimming removed 0 bases at V and 4 bases at J, with 13 bases between. CDR1 MGHRA and CDR2 YSYEKL come from the germline V gene. The CDR3 has 17 residues. CDR3: CASSQEGRPLYNSPLHF. In nucleotides, the CDR3 is TGCGCCAGCAGCCAAGAAGGGAGGCCTTTGTATAATTCACCCCTCCACTTT.

The chain joins TRBV6-2 or TRBV6-3 to TRBJ2-1; D not resolved. The CDR3 extends over 14 amino acids. Trimming took off 0 bases at V and 6 bases at J, with 9 bases between the two ends. Looked up from germline, CDR1 is MNHEY and CDR2 is SVGEGT. CDR3 loop: CASSYSTRLNEQFF. The CDR3 DNA is TGTGCCAGCAGTTACTCAACACGACTCAATGAGCAGTTCTTC.

V and J are TRBV13 and TRBJ1-1, with D uncertain. Germline CDR1 reads PRHDT; CDR2 reads FYEKMQ (reference sequence). The CDR3 length is 12 residues. V lost 3 bases, J lost 4 bases, and 6 bases lay in between. The CDR3 loop reads CASSFEGTEAFF. The CDR3, as DNA: TGTGCCAGCAGCTTCGAGGGCACTGAAGCTTTCTTT.

V is TRBV15 and J is TRBJ1-4; D remains ambiguous. The CDR3 length is 12 residues. V gave up 0 bases and J gave up 11 bases, with 7 bases separating them. In germline, CDR1 is LNHNV, CDR2 YYDKDF (reference sequence). CDR3 protein: CATSRDLRKLFF. Written as DNA, the CDR3 is TGTGCCACCAGCAGAGATCTAAGGAAACTGTTTTTT.

This clonotype was found once. This chain links TRBV2 with TRBJ2-5, with TRBD2 matching 8 bases. The V and J ends lost 1 base and 5 bases, in that order; junction bases with no gene match: 6. In germline, CDR1 is SNHLY, CDR2 FYNNEI. This CDR3 region has 15 residues. The CDR3 DNA follows: TGTGCCAGCAGTGAAGTGCCGACTAGCGAGGAGACCCAGTACTTC. Amino acids: CASSEVPTSEETQYF.

The chain employs TRBV9 and TRBJ2-1; D gene ambiguous. The CDR3 is 13 residues long. Trimming took 0 bases from V and 6 from J, leaving 7 bases between them. Germline loops: CDR1 SGDLS, CDR2 YYNGEE. CDR3 region: CASSVGTPNEQFF. The CDR3 DNA reads as TGTGCCAGCAGCGTAGGGACCCCCAATGAGCAGTTCTTC.

CDR3 coding DNA: TGTGCCAGCAGCCCCCCATTTCAGGGCCTCTATGGCTACACCTTC. This translates into CASSPPFQGLYGYTF. This sequence joins TRBV3-1 and TRBJ1-2, with D maybe TRBD1 (5 bases). The V gene's germline CDR1 is LGHDT and CDR2 YNNKEL (reference sequence). The ends were cut back, 4 bases at V and 4 bases at J, with 16 bases in the middle. This CDR3 is 15 amino acids long.

V gene TRBV6-1 combines with J gene TRBJ2-2; 7 nucleotides line up with TRBD1. The CDR3 extends over 16 amino acids. V shed 5 bases and J 4 bases; nucleotides not matched to a gene: 10. CDR1 is MNHNS, CDR2 SASEGT, per germline. DNA for the CDR3: TGTGCCAGCAGTCCCTACAGGGGCCGCAGCACCGGGGAGCTGTTTTTT. Translating it yields CASSPYRGRSTGELFF.

The rearrangement uses TRBV7-8 and TRBJ2-2; weak D call: TRBD2 (5 bases). Germline V gene lookup returns CDR1 SGHVS and CDR2 FQNEAQ. Trimming removed 11 bases at V and 5 bases at J, with 6 bases between. The CDR3 is 10 residues long. DNA for the CDR3: TGTGCCGGAGGAACCGGGGAGCTGTTTTTT. It translates to CAGGTGELFF. Full variable domain (outside the CDR3, taken from reference TRBV7-8 and TRBJ2-2): GAGVSQSPRYKVAKRGQDVALRCDPISGHVSLFWYQQALGQGPEFLTYFQNEAQLDKSGLPSDRFFAERPEGSVSTLKIQRTQQEDSAVYLCAGGTGELFFGEGSRLTVL.

The V call is TRBV7-9, the J call TRBJ2-5; D is possibly TRBD1 (5 bases). CDR1 SEHNR and CDR2 FQNEAQ come from the germline V gene (reference sequence). This CDR3 has 15 amino acids. Trimming cost V 4 bases and J 5 bases, with 17 bases left between them. The CDR3 nucleotides read TGTGCCAGCAGCTCCCCGGACACATCCGGGGAGACCCAGTACTTC. It translates to CASSSPDTSGETQYF.